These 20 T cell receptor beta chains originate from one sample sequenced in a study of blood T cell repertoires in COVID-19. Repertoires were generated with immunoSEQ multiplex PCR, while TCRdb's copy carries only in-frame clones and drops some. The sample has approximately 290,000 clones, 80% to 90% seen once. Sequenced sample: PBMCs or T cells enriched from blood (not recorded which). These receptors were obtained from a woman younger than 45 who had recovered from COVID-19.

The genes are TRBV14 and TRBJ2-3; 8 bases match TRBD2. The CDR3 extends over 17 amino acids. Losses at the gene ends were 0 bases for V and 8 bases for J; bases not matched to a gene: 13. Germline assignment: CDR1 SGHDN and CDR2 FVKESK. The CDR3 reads CASSQDIHGRVLATQYF. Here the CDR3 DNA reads TGTGCCAGCAGCCAAGATATCCACGGGAGGGTCTTGGCTACGCAGTATTTT. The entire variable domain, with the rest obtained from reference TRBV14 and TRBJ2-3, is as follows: EAGVTQFPSHSVIEKGQTVTLRCDPISGHDNLYWYRRVMGKEIKFLLHFVKESKQDESGMPNNRFLAERTGGTYSTLKVQPAELEDSGVYFCASSQDIHGRVLATQYFGPGTRLTVL.

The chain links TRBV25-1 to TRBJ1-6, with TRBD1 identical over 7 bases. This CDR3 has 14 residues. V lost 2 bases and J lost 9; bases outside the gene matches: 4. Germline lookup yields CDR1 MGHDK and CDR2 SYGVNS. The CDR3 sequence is CASSEQGGLSPLHF. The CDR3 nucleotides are TGTGCCAGCAGTGAACAAGGGGGCCTTTCACCCCTCCACTTT.

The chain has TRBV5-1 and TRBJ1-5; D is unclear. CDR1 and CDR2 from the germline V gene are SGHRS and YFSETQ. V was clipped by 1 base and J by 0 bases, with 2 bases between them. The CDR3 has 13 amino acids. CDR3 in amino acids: CASSLYSNQPQHF. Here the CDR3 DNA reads TGCGCCAGCAGCTTGTATAGCAATCAGCCCCAGCATTTT.

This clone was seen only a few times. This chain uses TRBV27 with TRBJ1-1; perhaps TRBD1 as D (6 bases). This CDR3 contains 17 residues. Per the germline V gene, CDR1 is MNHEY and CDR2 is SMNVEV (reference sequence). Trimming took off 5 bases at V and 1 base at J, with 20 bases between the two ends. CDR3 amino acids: CASSASGVQIPNTEAFF. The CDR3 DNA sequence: TGTGCCAGCAGTGCATCAGGGGTTCAAATTCCGAACACTGAAGCTTTCTTT.

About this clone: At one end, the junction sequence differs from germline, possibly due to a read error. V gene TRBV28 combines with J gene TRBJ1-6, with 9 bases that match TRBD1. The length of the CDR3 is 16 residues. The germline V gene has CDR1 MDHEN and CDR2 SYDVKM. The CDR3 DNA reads TGTGCTAGCAAGGATGGACAGGGGTCAGAATATTCACCCCTCCACTTT. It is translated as CASKDGQGSEYSPLHF.

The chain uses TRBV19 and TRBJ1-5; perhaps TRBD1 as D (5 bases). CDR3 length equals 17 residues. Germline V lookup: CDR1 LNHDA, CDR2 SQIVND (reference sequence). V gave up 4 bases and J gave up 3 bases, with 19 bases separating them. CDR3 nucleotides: TGTGCCAGTAGTAGCTCCGGGACTGCGCTCATCAATCAGCCCCAGCATTTT. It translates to CASSSSGTALINQPQHF.

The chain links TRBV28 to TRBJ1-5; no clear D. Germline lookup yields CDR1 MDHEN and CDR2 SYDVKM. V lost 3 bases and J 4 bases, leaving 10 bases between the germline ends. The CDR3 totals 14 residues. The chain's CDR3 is CASSLGEHNQPQHF. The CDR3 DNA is TGTGCCAGCAGTTTGGGAGAGCATAATCAGCCCCAGCATTTT.

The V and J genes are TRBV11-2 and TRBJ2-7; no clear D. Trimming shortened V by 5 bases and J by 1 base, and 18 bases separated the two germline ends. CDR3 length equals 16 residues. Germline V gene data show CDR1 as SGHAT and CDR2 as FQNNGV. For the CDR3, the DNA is TGTGCCAGCAGCAGCAGCCGTCTTACTACGTCCTACGAGCAGTACTTC. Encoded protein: CASSSSRLTTSYEQYF.

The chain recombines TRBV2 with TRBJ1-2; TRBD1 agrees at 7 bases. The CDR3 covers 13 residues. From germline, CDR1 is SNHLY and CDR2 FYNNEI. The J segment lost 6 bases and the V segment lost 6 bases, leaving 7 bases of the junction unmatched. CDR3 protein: CASRTGPADGYTF. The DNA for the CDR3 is TGTGCCAGCAGGACAGGGCCCGCGGATGGCTACACCTTC.

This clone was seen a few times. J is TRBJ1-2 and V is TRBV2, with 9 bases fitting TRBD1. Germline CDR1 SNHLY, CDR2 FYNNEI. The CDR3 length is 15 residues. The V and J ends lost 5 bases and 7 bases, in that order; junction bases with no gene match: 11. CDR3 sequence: CASSSTGGTFRGYTF. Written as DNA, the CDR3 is TGTGCCAGCAGTAGTACAGGGGGCACTTTCCGTGGCTACACCTTC. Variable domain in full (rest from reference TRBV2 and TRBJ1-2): EPEVTQTPSHQVTQMGQEVILRCVPISNHLYFYWYRQILGQKVEFLVSFYNNEISEKSEIFDDQFSVERPDGSNFTLKIRSTKLEDSAMYFCASSSTGGTFRGYTFGSGTRLTVV.

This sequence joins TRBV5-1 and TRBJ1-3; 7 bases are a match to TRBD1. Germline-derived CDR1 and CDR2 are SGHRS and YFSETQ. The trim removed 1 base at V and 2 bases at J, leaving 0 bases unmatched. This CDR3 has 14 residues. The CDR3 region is CASSLTGAGNTIYF. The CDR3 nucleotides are TGCGCCAGCAGCTTGACAGGGGCTGGAAACACCATATATTTT.

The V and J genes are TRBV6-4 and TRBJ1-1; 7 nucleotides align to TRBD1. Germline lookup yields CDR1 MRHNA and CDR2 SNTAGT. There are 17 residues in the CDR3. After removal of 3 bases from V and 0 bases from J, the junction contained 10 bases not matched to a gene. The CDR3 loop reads CASSETGFLAMNTEAFF. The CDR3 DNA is TGTGCCAGCAGTGAGACAGGGTTCCTCGCCATGAACACTGAAGCTTTCTTT.

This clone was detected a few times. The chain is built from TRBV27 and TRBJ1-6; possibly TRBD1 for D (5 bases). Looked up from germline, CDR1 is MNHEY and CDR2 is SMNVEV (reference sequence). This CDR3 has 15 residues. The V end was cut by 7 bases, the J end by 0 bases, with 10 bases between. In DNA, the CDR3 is TGTGCCAGCACCCGACAGAGCTCCTATAATTCACCCCTCCACTTT. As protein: CASTRQSSYNSPLHF.

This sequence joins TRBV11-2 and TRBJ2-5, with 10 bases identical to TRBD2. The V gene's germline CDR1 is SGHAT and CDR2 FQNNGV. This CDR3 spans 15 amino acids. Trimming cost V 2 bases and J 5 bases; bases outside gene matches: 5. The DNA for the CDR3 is TGTGCCAGCAGCTTAAGCCTAGCGGGAGTTGAGACCCAGTACTTC. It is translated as CASSLSLAGVETQYF.

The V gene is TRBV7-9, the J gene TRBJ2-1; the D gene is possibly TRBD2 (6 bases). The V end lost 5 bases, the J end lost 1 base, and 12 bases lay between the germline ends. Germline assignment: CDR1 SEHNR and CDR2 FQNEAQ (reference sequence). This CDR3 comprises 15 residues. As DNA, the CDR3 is TGTGCCAGCAGCACAATTAGCGGTTCCTACAATGAGCAGTTCTTC. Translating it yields CASSTISGSYNEQFF. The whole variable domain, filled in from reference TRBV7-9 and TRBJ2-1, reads DTGVSQNPRHKITKRGQNVTFRCDPISEHNRLYWYRQTLGQGPEFLTYFQNEAQLEKSRLLSDRFSAERPKGSFSTLEIQRTEQGDSAMYLCASSTISGSYNEQFFGPGTRLTVL.

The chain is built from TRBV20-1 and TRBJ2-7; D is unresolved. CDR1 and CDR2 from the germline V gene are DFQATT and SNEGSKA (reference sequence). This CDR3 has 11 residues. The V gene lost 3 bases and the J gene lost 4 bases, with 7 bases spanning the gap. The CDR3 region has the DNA TGCAGTGCTAGTGGTAGATACGAGCAGTACTTC. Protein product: CSASGRYEQYF.

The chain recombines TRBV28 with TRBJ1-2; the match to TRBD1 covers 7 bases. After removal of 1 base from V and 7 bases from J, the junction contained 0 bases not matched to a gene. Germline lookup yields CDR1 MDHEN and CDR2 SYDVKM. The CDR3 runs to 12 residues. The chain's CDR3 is CASSLYRGGYTF. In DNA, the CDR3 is TGTGCCAGCAGTTTATACAGGGGTGGCTACACCTTC.

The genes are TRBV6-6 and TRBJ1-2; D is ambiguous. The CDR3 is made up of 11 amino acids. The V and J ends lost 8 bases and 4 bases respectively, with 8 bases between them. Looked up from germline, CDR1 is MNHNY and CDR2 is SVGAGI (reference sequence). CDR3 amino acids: CASGGIYGYTF. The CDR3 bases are TGTGCCAGCGGAGGAATCTATGGCTACACCTTC.

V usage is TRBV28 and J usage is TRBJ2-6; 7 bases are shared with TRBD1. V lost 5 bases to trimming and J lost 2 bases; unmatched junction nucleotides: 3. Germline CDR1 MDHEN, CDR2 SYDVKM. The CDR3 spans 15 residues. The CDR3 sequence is CASSQGGAGANVLTF. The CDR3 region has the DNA TGTGCCAGCAGTCAAGGGGGCGCTGGGGCCAACGTCCTGACTTTC.

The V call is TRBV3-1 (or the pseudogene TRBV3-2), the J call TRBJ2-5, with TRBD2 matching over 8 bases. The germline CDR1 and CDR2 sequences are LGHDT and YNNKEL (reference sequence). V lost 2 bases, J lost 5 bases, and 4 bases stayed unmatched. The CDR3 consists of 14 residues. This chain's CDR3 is CASSQSGGGETQYF. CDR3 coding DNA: TGTGCCAGCAGCCAATCGGGCGGGGGGGAGACCCAGTACTTC.